The 26 T cell receptor beta chains reported below all come from one sample, sequenced in a study of T cell responses to AZD1222 COVID-19 vaccine. Clones were sequenced by immunoSEQ multiplex PCR, and TCRdb holds only the in-frame ones, with some missing. The data contain 140,000 or so clones, approximately 90% of them singletons. Here the sequenced sample was peripheral blood, taken 28 days after the second AZD1222 dose. The receptors were sampled from an adult who received the AZD1222 COVID-19 vaccine.

J is TRBJ1-1 and V is TRBV2; 8 positions match TRBD1. Germline trimming cut 11 bases from V and 1 base from J; bases unmatched to any gene: 9. The CDR3 contains 14 residues. From germline, CDR1 is SNHLY and CDR2 FYNNEI. The CDR3 spells CAGRTGTGNTEAFF. The CDR3 DNA follows: TGTGCCGGAAGAACCGGGACAGGGAACACTGAAGCTTTCTTT.

The rearrangement links TRBV12-3 or TRBV12-4 to TRBJ2-5; D uncertain. Trimming took 3 bases from V and 2 from J, leaving 4 bases between them. The CDR3 is made up of 12 amino acids. In nucleotides, the CDR3 is TGTGCCAGCAGTTTGATGCAAGAGACCCAGTACTTC. Amino acids: CASSLMQETQYF.

V gene TRBV28 combines with J gene TRBJ2-3; D could derive from TRBD1 or TRBD2 (5 bases each). Trimming took off 2 bases at V and 6 bases at J, with 21 bases between the two ends. The CDR3 runs to 17 residues. Germline CDR1 is MDHEN and CDR2 is SYDVKM. The CDR3 loop reads CASSLGAGTGRIDTQYF. Here the CDR3 DNA reads TGTGCCAGCAGTTTAGGAGCCGGGACGGGGAGAATCGATACGCAGTATTTT. Full variable domain (missing parts from reference TRBV28 and TRBJ2-3): DVKVTQSSRYLVKRTGEKVFLECVQDMDHENMFWYRQDPGLGLRLIYFSYDVKMKEKGDIPEGYSVSREKKERFSLILESASTNQTSMYLCASSLGAGTGRIDTQYFGPGTRLTVL.

This clone was found once. The rearrangement links TRBV3-1 (or the pseudogene TRBV3-2) to TRBJ2-7; D unclear. Per the germline V gene, CDR1 is LGHDT and CDR2 is YNNKEL (reference sequence). This CDR3 has 15 amino acids. V was shortened by 1 base and J by 5 bases, with 15 bases between the two germline ends. The CDR3 region is CASSQGSTKPNEQYF. Here the CDR3 DNA reads TGTGCCAGCAGCCAAGGTTCCACTAAACCTAACGAGCAGTACTTC.

The chain couples TRBV11-2 to TRBJ2-3; a weak D match, TRBD2 (5 bases). Germline CDR1 SGHAT, CDR2 FQNNGV. The CDR3 consists of 12 residues. Trimming shortened V by 6 bases and J by 6 bases, and 10 bases separated the two germline ends. In DNA form, the CDR3 reads TGTGCCAGCAGTCAATCGGGGGATACGCAGTATTTT. Encoded protein: CASSQSGDTQYF.

This clone has more than one count but fewer than ten. CDR3 protein: CASSSWTGTEKLFF. Here the CDR3 DNA reads TGTGCCAGCAGTTCTTGGACAGGGACTGAAAAACTGTTTTTT. The rearrangement links TRBV6-6 to TRBJ1-4; 8 bases fit TRBD1. This CDR3 is built from 14 residues. In germline, CDR1 is MNHNY, CDR2 SVGAGI (reference sequence). Losses at the gene ends were 4 bases for V and 7 bases for J; bases not matched to a gene: 5.

This clone was counted a single time. This chain connects TRBV5-4 to TRBJ2-7; 9 nucleotides match TRBD1. J was trimmed by 1 base and V by 6 bases; bases with no gene match: 5. The CDR3 sequence is 14 residues long. The V gene's germline CDR1 is SGHNT and CDR2 YYREEE (reference sequence). CDR3: CASTVGTGSYEQYF. CDR3 DNA sequence: TGTGCCAGCACCGTCGGGACAGGGTCCTACGAGCAGTACTTC.

The rearrangement uses TRBV27 and TRBJ1-6; D remains unclear. The germline V gene has CDR1 MNHEY and CDR2 SMNVEV (reference sequence). V lost 0 bases, J lost 6 bases, and 9 bases lay in between. This CDR3 spans 15 amino acids. DNA of the CDR3: TGTGCCAGCAGTTTATCCGCTGGAGGTAATTCACCCCTCCACTTT. Translation gives CASSLSAGGNSPLHF.

Only a few counts were recorded for this clone. The V gene is TRBV21-1, the J gene TRBJ1-5. TRBV21-1 is recorded as a pseudogene. This CDR3 is built from 16 residues. The CDR3 sequence is CASSKRAGPFNQPQHF. The CDR3 DNA reads TGTGCCAGCAGCAAAAGGGCAGGCCCCTTCAATCAGCCCCAGCATTTT.

The gene calls are TRBV30 and TRBJ1-5; a possible D gene is TRBD1 (5 bases). The CDR3 contains 14 residues. Trimming shortened V by 4 bases and J by 2 bases, and 12 bases separated the two germline ends. Germline assignment: CDR1 GTSNPN and CDR2 SVGIG (reference sequence). The CDR3 spells CAWTTGKGNQPQHF. CDR3 bases: TGTGCCTGGACCACAGGTAAAGGCAATCAGCCCCAGCATTTT.

The chain is built from TRBV2 and TRBJ1-2, with 9 bases that match TRBD1. This CDR3 comprises 14 residues. The germline CDR1 and CDR2 sequences are SNHLY and FYNNEI. The V gene end was trimmed by 6 bases and the J gene end by 1 base; junction bases not matched to a gene: 3. The chain's CDR3 is CASSATGGNYGYTF. DNA of the CDR3: TGTGCCAGCAGCGCGACAGGGGGTAACTATGGCTACACCTTC.

The chain combines TRBV6-1 with TRBJ1-1; no reliable D call. Deletions cut 0 bases from V and 10 bases from J, with 9 bases between. CDR1 and CDR2 from the germline V gene are MNHNS and SASEGT. The CDR3 has 12 amino acids. For the CDR3, the DNA is TGTGCCAGCAGTGAAGCCTCCTGGGGAGCTTTCTTT. Translating gives CASSEASWGAFF.

The chain carries TRBV5-1 and TRBJ2-2, with D possibly TRBD1 on 5 matching bases. The germline V gene encodes CDR1 SGHRS and CDR2 YFSETQ. The V end was cut by 0 bases, the J end by 4 bases, with 13 bases between. The CDR3 spans 16 residues. The DNA of the CDR3 is TGCGCCAGCAGCTTGGCAGGGCAGGGAATCACCGGGGAGCTGTTTTTT. Amino acids: CASSLAGQGITGELFF.

The CDR3, as DNA: TGTGCCAGCAGCCTACAGGGGGGCGGAAACACCATATATTTT. The encoded protein is CASSLQGGGNTIYF. The genes are TRBV27 and TRBJ1-3; 8 bases fit TRBD1. With 6 bases clipped from V and 4 bases from J, the junction kept 5 bases outside the gene matches. The germline V gene has CDR1 MNHEY and CDR2 SMNVEV (reference sequence). The CDR3 length is 14 residues.

The V call is TRBV6-1, the J call TRBJ2-1; the D gene is possibly TRBD1 (5 bases). The CDR3 has 12 amino acids. Germline CDR1 is MNHNS and CDR2 is SASEGT. V lost 3 bases to trimming and J lost 13 bases, with 13 bases between them. The CDR3 is CASSDKTDNQFF. The CDR3 DNA follows: TGTGCCAGCAGTGATAAGACGGACAATCAGTTCTTC.

The chain joins TRBV19 to TRBJ2-2; 10 nucleotides agree with TRBD2. CDR1 LNHDA and CDR2 SQIVND come from the germline V gene (reference sequence). V gave up 4 bases and J gave up 2 bases; unmatched junction bases: 7. This CDR3 spans 17 amino acids. The CDR3: CASSKGLAGANTGELFF. The CDR3 DNA reads as TGTGCCAGTAGTAAGGGTCTAGCGGGAGCTAACACCGGGGAGCTGTTTTTT.

This clone was seen only a few times. The rearrangement uses TRBV9 and TRBJ1-2; TRBD1 matches at 12 bases. The CDR3 has 14 amino acids. The junction had 5 bases not matched to a gene; V was cut back by 3 bases and J by 8 bases. Germline values: CDR1 SGDLS, CDR2 YYNGEE. The CDR3 bases are TGTGCCAGCAGCGCCGGGACAGGGGGCGAAGGCTACACCTTC. Residues: CASSAGTGGEGYTF. Supplemented by reference TRBV9 and TRBJ1-2, the full variable domain reads DSGVTQTPKHLITATGQRVTLRCSPRSGDLSVYWYQQSLDQGLQFLIQYYNGEERAKGNILERFSAQQFPDLHSELNLSSLELGDSALYFCASSAGTGGEGYTFGSGTRLTVV.

The V call is TRBV28, the J call TRBJ2-4; 8 bases are shared with TRBD1. The germline CDR1 and CDR2 sequences are MDHEN and SYDVKM. Trimming at V came to 3 bases and at J to 7 bases, leaving 2 bases not matched to a gene. CDR3 length: 13 residues. The CDR3 here is CASSLRQGNIQYF. The CDR3 DNA follows: TGTGCCAGCAGTTTGAGACAGGGGAACATTCAGTACTTC. Full variable domain (rest looked up from reference TRBV28 and TRBJ2-4): DVKVTQSSRYLVKRTGEKVFLECVQDMDHENMFWYRQDPGLGLRLIYFSYDVKMKEKGDIPEGYSVSREKKERFSLILESASTNQTSMYLCASSLRQGNIQYFGAGTRLSVL.

The genes are TRBV28 and TRBJ2-7; the D gene is possibly TRBD2 (5 bases). The CDR3 length is 14 residues. Per the germline V gene, CDR1 is MDHEN and CDR2 is SYDVKM. Trimming pared 4 bases from V and 0 bases from J, leaving 10 bases between. CDR3 sequence (DNA): TGTGCCAGCAGTTACCTAGGAGGCTCCTACGAGCAGTACTTC. As protein: CASSYLGGSYEQYF.

CDR3 amino acids: CAWSIGQETQYF. The CDR3 DNA reads as TGTGCCTGGAGTATCGGACAAGAGACCCAGTACTTC. The chain recombines TRBV30 with TRBJ2-5; the D is unclear. The V gene's germline CDR1 is GTSNPN and CDR2 SVGIG (reference sequence). V shed 2 bases and J shed 2 bases, with 6 bases lying between them. CDR3 length equals 12 residues.

The chain has TRBV11-2 and TRBJ1-1, with D tentatively TRBD1 (5 bases). The ends were cut back, 5 bases at V and 3 bases at J, with 22 bases in the middle. The CDR3 runs 17 residues. The germline CDR1 and CDR2 sequences are SGHAT and FQNNGV. The CDR3 loop reads CASSPLRAGVGDTEAFF. In DNA form, the CDR3 reads TGTGCCAGCAGCCCCCTAAGGGCCGGGGTGGGGGACACTGAAGCTTTCTTT.

The V call is TRBV7-2, the J call TRBJ1-1, with TRBD1 as a possible D gene (5 bases). Germline assignment: CDR1 SGHTA and CDR2 FQGNSA. Trimming stripped 4 bases from V and 5 bases from J, with 14 bases between. The CDR3 sequence is 14 residues long. The CDR3 bases are TGTGCCAGCAGCTCTCAGCCGGGACGAACTGAAGCTTTCTTT. It yields the protein CASSSQPGRTEAFF.

The chain combines TRBV3-1 (or the pseudogene TRBV3-2) with TRBJ2-3; 11 bases are shared with TRBD2. CDR1 LGHDT and CDR2 YNNKEL come from the germline V gene (reference sequence). The CDR3 runs to 15 residues. V trimming: 3 bases; J trimming: 3 bases; junction bases outside the gene matches: 2. CDR3 DNA: TGTGCCAGCAGCCAGACTAGCGGGAAGACAGATACGCAGTATTTT. It translates to CASSQTSGKTDTQYF.

For this clone: Distinct nucleotide sequences in the sample also encode this CDR3. The chain employs TRBV2 and TRBJ1-5; TRBD1 aligns across 10 bases. The CDR3 loop spans 13 amino acids. Unmatched junction bases numbered 3, after V lost 6 bases and J lost 7 bases. Germline V gene data show CDR1 as SNHLY and CDR2 as FYNNEI. DNA of the CDR3: TGTGCCAGCAGCGGACAGGGGGACCAGCCCCAGCATTTT. This codes for CASSGQGDQPQHF.

CDR3 region: CATGQRYNEQFF. Here the CDR3 DNA reads TGTGCCACGGGACAGCGCTACAATGAGCAGTTCTTC. The V gene is TRBV6-5, the J gene TRBJ2-1; 7 nucleotides align to TRBD1. The CDR3 is 12 amino acids. V lost 10 bases to trimming and J lost 3 bases; unmatched junction nucleotides: 3. Per the germline V gene, CDR1 is MNHEY and CDR2 is SVGAGI.

This clone was seen only once. The V and J genes are TRBV3-1 (or the pseudogene TRBV3-2) and TRBJ2-7, with TRBD1 matching over 7 bases. The CDR3 is 15 residues long. CDR1 and CDR2 from the germline V gene are LGHDT and YNNKEL (reference sequence). V was pared by 0 bases and J by 6 bases, with 8 bases of the junction left unmatched. This chain's CDR3 is CASSQDMAGGREQYF. The CDR3 DNA follows: TGTGCCAGCAGCCAAGATATGGCAGGGGGTCGCGAGCAGTACTTC.